A single sample gave rise to the 18 T cell receptor beta chains below, sequenced in a study of beta chain features in type 1 diabetes. Regarding the study as a whole: There was a moderate but significant shortening of TCRB CDR3s in all four CD4+ subsets of Type 1 diabetes patients.

For these TCRs, the target antigens are not known. The entirety of the isolated RNA underwent reverse transcription, so expressed TCRB transcripts were sequenced. The data were produced by immunoSEQ multiplex PCR, yet TCRdb's version contains in-frame clones alone and is incomplete. The repertoire includes around 170,000 clones, roughly 9% of them detected once, and 0.65% to 0.9% sits in the top ten. The sample comprised central memory CD4+ T cells from blood. The receptors were sampled from a woman aged 25 to 39 with type 1 diabetes.

The chain recombines TRBV11-1 with TRBJ2-7; TRBD1 aligns across 10 bases. CDR1 SGHAT and CDR2 FQDESV come from the germline V gene (reference sequence). V lost 6 bases and J lost 2; bases outside the gene matches: 7. This CDR3 spans 15 amino acids. The CDR3 sequence: CASRPGTGAPYEQYF. The CDR3 coding sequence is TGTGCCAGCAGACCCGGGACAGGGGCGCCCTACGAGCAGTACTTC.

V and J are TRBV7-2 and TRBJ2-5, with D perhaps matching TRBD2 (6 bases). CDR1 is SGHTA and CDR2 is FQGNSA in the germline V gene. CDR3 length equals 15 residues. The V gene lost 5 bases and the J gene lost 1 base, with 14 bases spanning the gap. In DNA, the CDR3 is TGTGCCAGCAGCCGTGTCGGGGGATTCCAAGAGACCCAGTACTTC. Its protein is CASSRVGGFQETQYF.

There are a few counts of this clone. The chain joins TRBV4-2 to TRBJ2-2, with 7 bases identical to TRBD1. J lost 3 bases, V lost 0 bases, and 4 bases had no gene match. Germline V gives CDR1 LGHNA, CDR2 YNFKEQ. The CDR3 has 16 residues. CDR3 bases: TGTGCCAGCAGCCAAGAGAAAGGGGGCGACACCGGGGAGCTGTTTTTT. Amino acid sequence: CASSQEKGGDTGELFF.

This chain connects TRBV29-1 to TRBJ1-2, with D perhaps matching TRBD1 (6 bases). The CDR3 spans 11 residues. Trimming cost V 7 bases and J 6 bases, with 12 bases left between them. Germline V CDR1 and CDR2: SQVTM, ANQGSEA. CDR3 sequence reads: CSGSSGDGYTF. The CDR3 DNA reads as TGCAGCGGATCCTCAGGGGATGGCTACACCTTC.

A few counts support this clone. The V and J genes are TRBV18 and TRBJ2-7; 7 bases map to TRBD2. CDR1 is KGHSH and CDR2 is LQKENI in the germline V gene. This CDR3 is 13 amino acids long. V shed 6 bases, J shed 2 bases, and the junction held 4 bases outside the gene matches. Written as DNA, the CDR3 is TGTGCCAGCTCTCGTGGACTAGCCTACGAGCAGTACTTC. It codes for CASSRGLAYEQYF.

Note on this clone: The same CDR3 can be traced to other DNA sequences in this sample. The chain joins TRBV2 to TRBJ2-7; 9 bases match TRBD1. With 9 bases clipped from V and 6 bases from J, the junction kept 6 bases outside the gene matches. Germline loops: CDR1 SNHLY, CDR2 FYNNEI. This CDR3 has 12 residues. In DNA form, the CDR3 reads TGTGCCAGGGGACAGGGATTAGGCGAGCAGTACTTC. Its protein is CARGQGLGEQYF.

This clone was picked up a small number of times. V gene TRBV6-5 combines with J gene TRBJ1-2; no reliable D call. From germline, CDR1 is MNHEY and CDR2 SVGAGI. This CDR3 is 11 amino acids long. With 2 bases removed from V and 8 bases from J, the gap between germline ends came to 6 bases. The DNA of the CDR3 is TGTGCCAGCAGTTACCGGGGAGGCTACACCTTC. As protein: CASSYRGGYTF.

This clone has only a few counts. The chain links TRBV5-4 to TRBJ1-1, with 7 bases lining up with TRBD1. The CDR3 has 15 amino acids. Germline V gene lookup returns CDR1 SGHNT and CDR2 YYREEE (reference sequence). With 6 bases clipped from V and 4 bases from J, the junction kept 12 bases outside the gene matches. The CDR3 coding sequence is TGTGCCAGCACCTTTTTCGACAGGGCTTCCACTGAAGCTTTCTTT. Its protein is CASTFFDRASTEAFF.

This clone was counted only a few times. The chain has TRBV27 and TRBJ1-1; 9 nucleotides line up with TRBD1. The CDR3 consists of 16 residues. V dropped 4 bases and J dropped 7; count of bases not matched to a gene: 13. Germline V gene lookup returns CDR1 MNHEY and CDR2 SMNVEV (reference sequence). The CDR3 DNA reads as TGTGCCAGCAGTTCCACGGGGACAGGGAGAGTTGGTGAAGCTTTCTTT. Translation gives CASSSTGTGRVGEAFF.

The V call is TRBV5-1, the J call TRBJ1-5, with 9 bases lining up with TRBD1. There are 16 residues in the CDR3. V was clipped by 1 base and J by 6 bases; unmatched bases: 8. Germline lookup yields CDR1 SGHRS and CDR2 YFSETQ. The CDR3 DNA reads TGCGCCAGCAGCTTGTCGGGACAGGGCTCGGGTCAGCCCCAGCATTTT. Translating gives CASSLSGQGSGQPQHF.

The chain is built from TRBV27 and TRBJ1-2; D unresolved. Germline V CDR1 and CDR2: MNHEY, SMNVEV (reference sequence). The V end lost 7 bases, the J end lost 4 bases, and 22 bases lay between the germline ends. This CDR3 is 16 amino acids long. The CDR3 loop is CASTPGRRSDLYGYTF. CDR3 DNA sequence: TGTGCCAGCACCCCCGGGAGACGGAGTGACCTCTATGGCTACACCTTC.

The rearrangement joins TRBV7-2 to TRBJ1-4, with D unresolved. Trimming removed 1 base at V and 3 bases at J, with 6 bases between. This CDR3 spans 14 amino acids. Germline V gene sequence: CDR1 SGHTA, CDR2 FQGNSA. The chain's CDR3 is CASSLGIANEKLFF. CDR3 DNA: TGTGCCAGCAGCTTAGGTATAGCTAATGAAAAACTGTTTTTT.

The chain couples TRBV7-3 to TRBJ1-2, with D tentatively TRBD1 (5 bases). Germline V lookup: CDR1 SGHTA, CDR2 FQGTGA. The ends were cut back, 7 bases at V and 0 bases at J, with 18 bases in the middle. The CDR3 extends over 16 amino acids. In DNA form, the CDR3 reads TGTGCCAGCACCCCAAGGGGTCCCACGTCTAACTATGGCTACACCTTC. Its translation: CASTPRGPTSNYGYTF.

There are a few counts of this clone. This sequence joins TRBV19 and TRBJ2-5; D unresolved. Trimming removed 3 bases from V and 1 base from J, with 6 bases in between. The germline V gene encodes CDR1 LNHDA and CDR2 SQIVND (reference sequence). The CDR3 loop spans 13 amino acids. CDR3 region: CASSMRFQETQYF. In DNA, the CDR3 is TGTGCCAGTAGTATGAGGTTCCAAGAGACCCAGTACTTC.

The chain recombines TRBV19 with TRBJ2-6; D is possibly TRBD2 (6 bases). The CDR3 covers 17 residues. The germline gives CDR1 LNHDA, CDR2 SQIVND (reference sequence). The V and J ends lost 5 bases and 0 bases respectively, with 14 bases between them. CDR3 in DNA: TGTGCCAGTAGTGAGCTAGCGATGTACTCTGGGGCCAACGTCCTGACTTTC. It specifies CASSELAMYSGANVLTF.

The sample holds many counts of this clone. V and J are TRBV7-3 and TRBJ2-1; TRBD1 matches at 9 bases. V lost 2 bases and J lost 3; bases outside the gene matches: 5. Germline CDR1 reads SGHTA; CDR2 reads FQGTGA. CDR3 length equals 16 residues. This CDR3 reads CASSLWGQGNYNEQFF. The CDR3 DNA reads as TGTGCCAGCAGCTTATGGGGACAGGGCAACTACAATGAGCAGTTCTTC.

A few counts support this clone. This chain links TRBV5-6 with TRBJ2-3, with TRBD1 matching 7 bases. Per the germline V gene, CDR1 is SGHDT and CDR2 is YYEEEE. The trim removed 4 bases at V and 6 bases at J, leaving 5 bases unmatched. The CDR3 spans 13 residues. The CDR3 loop is CASSQDRPDTQYF. DNA of the CDR3: TGTGCCAGCAGCCAGGACAGGCCCGATACGCAGTATTTT.

V and J are TRBV29-1 and TRBJ2-3, with TRBD2 as a possible D gene (5 bases). The CDR3 has 13 residues. V shed 1 base and J shed 2 bases, with 7 bases lying between them. The germline gives CDR1 SQVTM, CDR2 ANQGSEA. The DNA of the CDR3 is TGCAGCGTTGAAGCCGGGGACACAGATACGCAGTATTTT. Amino acid sequence: CSVEAGDTDTQYF.